A selection of T cell receptor beta chains follows, all from one sample in a study of OX40 agonist ivuxolimab in advanced cancers. Profiling relied on immunoSEQ multiplex PCR, and the TCRdb table lists in-frame clones only, not all of them. Here the sample spans some 100,000 clones, about nine tenths being singletons. The material sequenced was CD4+ or CD8+ T cells sorted from blood, taken in a trial of the OX40 agonist ivuxolimab. Receptor source: an adult with an advanced solid tumor such as melanoma, head and neck, liver or kidney cancer. CDR3s include the opening cysteine and the closing phenylalanine or tryptophan. The D gene is left open where the match is weak. The size of a clone is reported for some rows only, either as once, few or many, or as a class for expanded clones.

D gene: NA
V gene: TRBV19
clone size: NA
J gene: TRBJ1-5
CDR3 DNA: TGTGCCACCCTCTCGGGGGATTATAGCAATCAGCCCCAGCATTTT
CDR3 protein: CATLSGDYSNQPQHF

D gene: TRBD2
V gene: TRBV19
clone size: NA
J gene: TRBJ2-2
CDR3 DNA: TGTGCCAGTAACCCCCCTGCTAGCGGGAGGGCGTATACCGGGGAGCTGTTTTTT
CDR3 protein: CASNPPASGRAYTGELFF

D gene: NA
V gene: TRBV2
clone size: NA
J gene: TRBJ1-4
CDR3 DNA: TGTGCCACCCGGACATCAAACAGCTTTAATGAAAAACTGTTTTTT
CDR3 protein: CATRTSNSFNEKLFF

D gene: TRBD2
V gene: TRBV5-1
clone size: NA
J gene: TRBJ2-5
CDR3 DNA: TGCGCCAGCAGCAGACGGGCGGGACTAGCGGGACAAGAGACCCAGTACTTC
CDR3 protein: CASSRRAGLAGQETQYF

D gene: TRBD1
V gene: TRBV6-5
clone size: once
J gene: TRBJ2-3
CDR3 DNA: TGTGCCAGCAGGGGACAGGGAGGCCCAGATACGCAGTATTTT
CDR3 protein: CASRGQGGPDTQYF

D gene: NA
V gene: TRBV7-9
clone size: NA
J gene: TRBJ1-1
CDR3 DNA: TGTGCCAGCAGCTTAGTCGGGTATACCACTGAAGCTTTCTTT
CDR3 protein: CASSLVGYTTEAFF

D gene: TRBD2
V gene: TRBV30
clone size: NA
J gene: TRBJ2-2
CDR3 DNA: TGTGCCTGGAGTGTAGGACTAGCGGCCCAGCTGTTTTTT
CDR3 protein: CAWSVGLAAQLFF

D gene: NA
V gene: TRBV2
clone size: NA
J gene: TRBJ1-1
CDR3 DNA: TGTGCCAGCAGTTGGGGGCCGACTGAAGCTTTCTTT
CDR3 protein: CASSWGPTEAFF

D gene: TRBD2
V gene: TRBV7-2
clone size: NA
J gene: TRBJ2-7
CDR3 DNA: TGTGCCAGCAGCTTAATCCCTAGCGGGAGCTCCTACGAGCAGTACTTC
CDR3 protein: CASSLIPSGSSYEQYF

D gene: NA
V gene: TRBV19
clone size: NA
J gene: TRBJ2-4
CDR3 DNA: TGTGCCAGTAGTGGAACACGGGGCGGTACCGTAGCCAAAAACATTCAGTACTTC
CDR3 protein: CASSGTRGGTVAKNIQYF

D gene: NA
V gene: TRBV11-3
clone size: NA
J gene: TRBJ2-1
CDR3 DNA: TGTGCCAGCAGCTCCCCCCTGGACAGATACAATGAGCAGTTCTTC
CDR3 protein: CASSSPLDRYNEQFF

D gene: TRBD1
V gene: TRBV11-2
clone size: NA
J gene: TRBJ2-7
CDR3 DNA: TGTGCCAGCAGCTCCCAAACAGGGGTTGCACTCGAGCAGTACTTC
CDR3 protein: CASSSQTGVALEQYF

D gene: TRBD1
V gene: TRBV28
clone size: NA
J gene: TRBJ2-4
CDR3 DNA: TGTGCCAGCAGTCCCCGGGACAGGGACAAAAACATTCAGTACTTC
CDR3 protein: CASSPRDRDKNIQYF

D gene: TRBD1
V gene: TRBV19
clone size: NA
J gene: TRBJ2-6
CDR3 DNA: TGTGCCAGTAGTATCCGGTCAGGGGGCGCTGGGGCCAACGTCCTGACTTTC
CDR3 protein: CASSIRSGGAGANVLTF

D gene: NA
V gene: TRBV5-8
clone size: once
J gene: TRBJ2-1
CDR3 DNA: TGTGCCAGCAGCTTGGCCTGGGTTAGGGCTAGAATCTACAATGAGCAGTTCTTC
CDR3 protein: CASSLAWVRARIYNEQFF

D gene: TRBD1
V gene: TRBV28
clone size: NA
J gene: TRBJ1-1
CDR3 DNA: TGTGCCAGCAGTTCATTTTCCACCGGGACAGGCACTGAAGCTTTCTTT
CDR3 protein: CASSSFSTGTGTEAFF

D gene: NA
V gene: TRBV30
clone size: NA
J gene: TRBJ2-3
CDR3 DNA: TGTGCCTGGAGTAGAGGGTCTTATACGCAGTATTTT
CDR3 protein: CAWSRGSYTQYF

D gene: NA
V gene: TRBV28
clone size: NA
J gene: TRBJ1-5
CDR3 DNA: TGTGCCAGCAGAAGCCCCCGACAGAACGGGAATCAGCCCCAGCATTTT
CDR3 protein: CASRSPRQNGNQPQHF

D gene: NA
V gene: TRBV7-2
clone size: NA
J gene: TRBJ2-1
CDR3 DNA: TGTGCCAGCAGCTTAGGGACTCACTCCTACAATGAGCAGTTCTTC
CDR3 protein: CASSLGTHSYNEQFF

D gene: TRBD2
V gene: TRBV19
clone size: once
J gene: TRBJ2-1
CDR3 DNA: TGTGCCAGTAGTACCTTTAGCGGGAGGGCCTCCTACAATGAGCAGTTCTTC
CDR3 protein: CASSTFSGRASYNEQFF

D gene: TRBD2
V gene: TRBV5-1
clone size: NA
J gene: TRBJ2-1
CDR3 DNA: TGCGCCAGCAGCTTGGCCGGACTAGCCCAAACTTCATTGATTTACAATGAGCAGTTCTTC
CDR3 protein: CASSLAGLAQTSLIYNEQFF

D gene: TRBD1
V gene: TRBV5-1
clone size: NA
J gene: TRBJ1-2
CDR3 DNA: TGCGCCAGCAGCTTGGACGCCGGGACAGGGGGCTATGGCTACACCTTC
CDR3 protein: CASSLDAGTGGYGYTF

D gene: NA
V gene: TRBV6-5
clone size: NA
J gene: TRBJ1-2
CDR3 DNA: TGTGCCAGCAGCCCTAACCTAATATCCGGGGATGGCTACACCTTC
CDR3 protein: CASSPNLISGDGYTF

D gene: NA
V gene: TRBV6-1
clone size: NA
J gene: TRBJ1-2
CDR3 DNA: TGTGCCAGCAAGTGGGCCGGTGTAATGGACTACACCTTC
CDR3 protein: CASKWAGVMDYTF

D gene: NA
V gene: TRBV20-1
clone size: NA
J gene: TRBJ2-1
CDR3 DNA: TGCAGTGCAGGGGAGCGTGAGCAGTTCTTC
CDR3 protein: CSAGEREQFF

D gene: TRBD1
V gene: TRBV15
clone size: NA
J gene: TRBJ2-1
CDR3 DNA: TGTGCCACCAGTGGACAGGGGGCGGCTAGGAGGCGTTTGGATGAGCAGTTCTTC
CDR3 protein: CATSGQGAARRRLDEQFF

D gene: NA
V gene: TRBV4-3
clone size: NA
J gene: TRBJ1-2
CDR3 DNA: TGCGCCAGCGCGAGGGACGTTCAAAACTATGGCTACACCTTC
CDR3 protein: CASARDVQNYGYTF

D gene: NA
V gene: TRBV7-9
clone size: NA
J gene: TRBJ2-5
CDR3 DNA: TGTGCCAGCAGTAGAAGCCGGGTTGAAGAGACCCAGTACTTC
CDR3 protein: CASSRSRVEETQYF

D gene: NA
V gene: TRBV7-2
clone size: few
J gene: TRBJ2-1
CDR3 DNA: TGTGCCAGCAGCTTATCCTCCAACGCGAGGAGGTACAATGAGCAGTTCTTC
CDR3 protein: CASSLSSNARRYNEQFF

D gene: NA
V gene: TRBV11-2
clone size: NA
J gene: TRBJ2-7
CDR3 DNA: TGTGCCAGCAGCTTAGTGGCGGGAATGGCGGACGAGCAGTACTTC
CDR3 protein: CASSLVAGMADEQYF

D gene: TRBD2
V gene: TRBV4-2
clone size: once
J gene: TRBJ2-7
CDR3 DNA: TGTGCCAGCAGCCAGCCCACGGGGACTAGCGGGACCTACGAGCAGTACTTC
CDR3 protein: CASSQPTGTSGTYEQYF

D gene: NA
V gene: TRBV5-5
clone size: NA
J gene: TRBJ2-6
CDR3 DNA: TGTGCCAGCAAGGGATATCTCGCACAAAGTCGGGCCAACGTCCTGACTTTC
CDR3 protein: CASKGYLAQSRANVLTF

D gene: NA
V gene: TRBV5-4
clone size: NA
J gene: TRBJ2-7
CDR3 DNA: TGTGCCAGCAGCTTGGGAGGGCCGGGCGAGCAGTACTTC
CDR3 protein: CASSLGGPGEQYF

D gene: NA
V gene: TRBV7-2
clone size: NA
J gene: TRBJ1-2
CDR3 DNA: TGTGCCAGCAGCTTAGAGGTGGGAAGCTATGGCTACACCTTC
CDR3 protein: CASSLEVGSYGYTF

D gene: NA
V gene: TRBV2
clone size: NA
J gene: TRBJ2-3
CDR3 DNA: TGTGCCAGCAGTGAACTAGCTATCACAGATACGCAGTATTTT
CDR3 protein: CASSELAITDTQYF

D gene: TRBD1
V gene: TRBV28
clone size: NA
J gene: TRBJ1-2
CDR3 DNA: TGTGCCAGCACCGACACGACAGGGCGAAGGAGGACTGGCTACACCTTC
CDR3 protein: CASTDTTGRRRTGYTF

D gene: NA
V gene: TRBV5-6
clone size: NA
J gene: TRBJ2-2
CDR3 DNA: TGTGCCAGCAGCTTGGCCCAGGGGCCCCGCACCGGGGAGCTGTTTTTT
CDR3 protein: CASSLAQGPRTGELFF

D gene: TRBD2
V gene: TRBV28
clone size: NA
J gene: TRBJ2-5
CDR3 DNA: TGTGCCAGCAGTGCCCCCGGACTAGATGTTGTGACCCAGTACTTC
CDR3 protein: CASSAPGLDVVTQYF

D gene: NA
V gene: TRBV5-4
clone size: NA
J gene: TRBJ2-3
CDR3 DNA: TGTGCCAGCAGCTCGGGGGTTCCTAGCACAGATACGCAGTATTTT
CDR3 protein: CASSSGVPSTDTQYF

D gene: NA
V gene: TRBV6-6
clone size: NA
J gene: TRBJ1-1
CDR3 DNA: TGTGCCAGCAGTTACGACAGGAGAAACACTGAAGCTTTCTTT
CDR3 protein: CASSYDRRNTEAFF

D gene: NA
V gene: TRBV2
clone size: NA
J gene: TRBJ2-2
CDR3 DNA: TGTGCCAGCAGAAGACAGAGCACCGGGGAGCTGTTTTTT
CDR3 protein: CASRRQSTGELFF

D gene: TRBD2
V gene: TRBV29-1
clone size: NA
J gene: TRBJ2-6
CDR3 DNA: TGCAGCGTTAGCGGACTAGCTGACCGCTCTGGGGCCAACGTCCTGACTTTC
CDR3 protein: CSVSGLADRSGANVLTF

D gene: NA
V gene: TRBV10-3
clone size: NA
J gene: TRBJ1-5
CDR3 DNA: TGTGCCATCAGTGATGGGGGCAGGGGCGCATCAAATCAGCCCCAGCATTTT
CDR3 protein: CAISDGGRGASNQPQHF

D gene: NA
V gene: TRBV4-3
clone size: NA
J gene: TRBJ2-3
CDR3 DNA: TGCGCCAGCAGCCAAGATGCGAGGACAGATACGCAGTATTTT
CDR3 protein: CASSQDARTDTQYF

D gene: TRBD2
V gene: TRBV7-2
clone size: NA
J gene: TRBJ2-1
CDR3 DNA: TGTGCCAGCAGCGGACTAGCGGGAGCATACAATGAGCAGTTCTTC
CDR3 protein: CASSGLAGAYNEQFF

D gene: NA
V gene: TRBV15
clone size: NA
J gene: TRBJ2-1
CDR3 DNA: TGTGCCACCAGCGAAGGTAGTAGAATCCTGCAGTTCTTC
CDR3 protein: CATSEGSRILQFF

D gene: NA
V gene: TRBV7-2
clone size: NA
J gene: TRBJ1-1
CDR3 DNA: TGTGCCAGCAGCTTAGACAGGGATAACACTGAAGCTTTCTTT
CDR3 protein: CASSLDRDNTEAFF

D gene: TRBD2
V gene: TRBV5-1
clone size: NA
J gene: TRBJ2-3
CDR3 DNA: TGCGCCAGCAGCTTGGCCCTCACTAGCGGGATGAGCACAGATACGCAGTATTTT
CDR3 protein: CASSLALTSGMSTDTQYF

D gene: NA
V gene: TRBV5-6
clone size: NA
J gene: TRBJ2-2
CDR3 DNA: TGTGCCAGCAGCCTAGGGACCGCCGCGAACACCGGGGAGCTGTTTTTT
CDR3 protein: CASSLGTAANTGELFF

D gene: NA
V gene: TRBV4-2
clone size: NA
J gene: TRBJ2-3
CDR3 DNA: TGTGCCAGCAGCGTCCTTAGCGCAGGCACAGATACGCAGTATTTT
CDR3 protein: CASSVLSAGTDTQYF

D gene: NA
V gene: TRBV7-8
clone size: NA
J gene: TRBJ2-2
CDR3 DNA: TGTGCCAGCAGCTTCGAGGTGGCGGGGTCAGGCGGGGAGCTGTTTTTT
CDR3 protein: CASSFEVAGSGGELFF

D gene: TRBD1
V gene: TRBV6-9
clone size: NA
J gene: TRBJ2-7
CDR3 DNA: TGTGCCAGCAGAGGACAGGGTGCGAACGAGCAGTACTTC
CDR3 protein: CASRGQGANEQYF

D gene: NA
V gene: TRBV4-2
clone size: NA
J gene: TRBJ2-7
CDR3 DNA: TGTGCCAGCAGCCAAGACAGGCTTTCCTCCTACGAGCAGTACTTC
CDR3 protein: CASSQDRLSSYEQYF

D gene: NA
V gene: TRBV7-8
clone size: NA
J gene: TRBJ2-5
CDR3 DNA: TGTGCCAGCAGCTCCCATTTGGAGACCCAGTACTTC
CDR3 protein: CASSSHLETQYF

D gene: NA
V gene: TRBV5-1
clone size: NA
J gene: TRBJ2-2
CDR3 DNA: TGCGCCAGCAGCCAGATGACGGGAGTTTCCGGGGAGCTGTTTTTT
CDR3 protein: CASSQMTGVSGELFF

D gene: NA
V gene: TRBV11-2
clone size: NA
J gene: TRBJ2-1
CDR3 DNA: TGTGCCAGCAGCCGCTTCAATGAGCAGTTCTTC
CDR3 protein: CASSRFNEQFF

D gene: NA
V gene: TRBV27
clone size: NA
J gene: TRBJ2-3
CDR3 DNA: TGTGCCAGCACCTCCGGGCAGGGGCCCACAGATACGCAGTATTTT
CDR3 protein: CASTSGQGPTDTQYF

D gene: NA
V gene: TRBV19
clone size: NA
J gene: TRBJ2-7
CDR3 DNA: TGTGCCAGTAGTATAGAAAGATTGGGGCACGAGCAGTACTTC
CDR3 protein: CASSIERLGHEQYF

D gene: NA
V gene: TRBV10-3
clone size: NA
J gene: TRBJ2-1
CDR3 DNA: TGTGCCCTAAACAATGAGCAGTTCTTC
CDR3 protein: CALNNEQFF

D gene: NA
V gene: TRBV7-2
clone size: once
J gene: TRBJ1-1
CDR3 DNA: TGTGCCAGCAGCTTAGGCCGTTCGGGCACTGAAGCTTTCTTT
CDR3 protein: CASSLGRSGTEAFF